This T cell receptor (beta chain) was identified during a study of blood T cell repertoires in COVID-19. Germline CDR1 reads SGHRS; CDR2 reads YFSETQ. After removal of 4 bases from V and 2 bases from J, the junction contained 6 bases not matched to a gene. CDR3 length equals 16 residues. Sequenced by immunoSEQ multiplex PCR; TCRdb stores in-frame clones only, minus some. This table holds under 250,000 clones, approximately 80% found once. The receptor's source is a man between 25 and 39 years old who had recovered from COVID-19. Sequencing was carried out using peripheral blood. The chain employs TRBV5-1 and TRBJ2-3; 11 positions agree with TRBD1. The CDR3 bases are TGCGCCAGCAGCCAGCGGACAGGGGGCTACACAGATACGCAGTATTTT. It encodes CASSQRTGGYTDTQYF. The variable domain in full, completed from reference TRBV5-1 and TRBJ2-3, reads KAGVTQTPRYLIKTRGQQVTLSCSPISGHRSVSWYQQTPGQGLQFLFEYFSETQRNKGNFPGRFSGRQFSNSRSEMNVSTLELGDSALYLCASSQRTGGYTDTQYFGPGTRLTVL.